This T cell receptor (beta chain) was captured by sequencing in a study of vaccination and CD4 T cells after COVID-19. Study overall: Overlapping spike peptides of SARS-CoV-2, HCoV-NL63, HCoV-OC43 and HCoV-229E were used, and cells were stimulated with them. Study-level results: Convalescent patients had a median roughly 86% of reactive clones appearing only post-vaccination. Vaccine-specific clones in convalescent patients were spike mono-reactive in 304 of 307 cases.

Losses at the gene ends were 0 bases for V and 7 bases for J; bases not matched to a gene: 13. The length of the CDR3 is 17 residues. Germline V gene sequence: CDR1 WNHNN, CDR2 SYGVQD (reference sequence). Cultured CD4+ T-cell DNA underwent Oncomine TCR Beta short-read sequencing. A single record per CDR3 protein comes from TCRdb applying MiXCR to the PCR reads. The sample shows around 14,000 distinct CDR3 sequences, 29% of them seen only once. Treatment defined: roughly 10-day PBMC culture with coronavirus spike peptide pools or control peptides (ViraFEST assay). This clonotype was picked up a small number of times. The antigen is not known.

The origin of this receptor is a human donor who received a COVID-19 vaccine. The sequences come from CD4+ T cells from blood, cultured in vitro, collected before SARS-CoV-2 vaccination. V usage is TRBV10-1 and J usage is TRBJ2-3, with 7 bases lining up with TRBD2. CDR3 sequence reads: CASSESGSGENFNTQYF. CDR3 bases: TGCGCCAGCAGTGAGTCGGGGAGCGGGGAGAACTTTAATACGCAGTATTTT.